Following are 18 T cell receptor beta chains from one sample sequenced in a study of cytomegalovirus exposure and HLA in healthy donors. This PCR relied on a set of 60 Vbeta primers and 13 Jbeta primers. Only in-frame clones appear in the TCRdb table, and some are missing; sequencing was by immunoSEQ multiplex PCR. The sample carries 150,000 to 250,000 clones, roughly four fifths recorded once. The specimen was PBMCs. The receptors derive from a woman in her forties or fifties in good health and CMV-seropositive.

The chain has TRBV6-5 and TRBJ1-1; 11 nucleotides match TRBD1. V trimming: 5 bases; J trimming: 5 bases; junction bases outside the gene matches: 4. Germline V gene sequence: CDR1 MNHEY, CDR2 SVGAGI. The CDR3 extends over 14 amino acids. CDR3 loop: CASSRGTGGTEAFF. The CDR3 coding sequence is TGTGCCAGCAGTCGCGGGACAGGGGGGACTGAAGCTTTCTTT.

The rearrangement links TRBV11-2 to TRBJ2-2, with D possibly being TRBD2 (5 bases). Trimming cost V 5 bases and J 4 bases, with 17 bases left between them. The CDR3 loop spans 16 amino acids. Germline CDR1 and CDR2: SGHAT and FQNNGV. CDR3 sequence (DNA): TGTGCCAGCAGCCTAGGCCCATTGAGGGCCACCGGGGAGCTGTTTTTT. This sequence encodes CASSLGPLRATGELFF.

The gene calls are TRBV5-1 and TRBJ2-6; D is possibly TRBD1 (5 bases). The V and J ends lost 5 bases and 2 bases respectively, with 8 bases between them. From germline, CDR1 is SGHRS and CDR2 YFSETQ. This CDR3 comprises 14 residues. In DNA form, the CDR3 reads TGCGCCAGCAGTACGACAGCTGGGGCCAACGTCCTGACTTTC. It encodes CASSTTAGANVLTF.

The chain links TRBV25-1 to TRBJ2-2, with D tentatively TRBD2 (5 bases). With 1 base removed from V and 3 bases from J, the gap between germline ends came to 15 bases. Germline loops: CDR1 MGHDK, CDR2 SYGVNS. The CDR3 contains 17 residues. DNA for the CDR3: TGTGCCAGCAGTGAATCCCTGGACTCTCTCGACACCGGGGAGCTGTTTTTT. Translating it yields CASSESLDSLDTGELFF.

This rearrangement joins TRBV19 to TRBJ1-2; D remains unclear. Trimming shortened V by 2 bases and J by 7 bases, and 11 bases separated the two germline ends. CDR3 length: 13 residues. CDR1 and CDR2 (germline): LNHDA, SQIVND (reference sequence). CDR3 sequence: CASSIREIGGYTF. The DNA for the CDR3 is TGTGCCAGTAGTATACGGGAGATTGGTGGCTACACCTTC.

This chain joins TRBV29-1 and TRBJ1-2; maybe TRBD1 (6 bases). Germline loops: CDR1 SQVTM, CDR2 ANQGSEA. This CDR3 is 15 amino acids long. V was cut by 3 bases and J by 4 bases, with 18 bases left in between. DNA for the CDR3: TGCAGCGTTGAGGGCCACAGGGATTCGGGCTATGGCTACACCTTC. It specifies CSVEGHRDSGYGYTF.

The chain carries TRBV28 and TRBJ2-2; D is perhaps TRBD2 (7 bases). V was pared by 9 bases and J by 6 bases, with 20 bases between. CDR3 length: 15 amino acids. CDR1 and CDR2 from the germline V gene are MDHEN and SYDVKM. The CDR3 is CASLRGGQWSGELFF. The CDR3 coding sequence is TGTGCCAGTTTGAGGGGGGGGCAATGGTCCGGGGAGCTGTTTTTT. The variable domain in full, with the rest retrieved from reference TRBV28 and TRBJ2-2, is DVKVTQSSRYLVKRTGEKVFLECVQDMDHENMFWYRQDPGLGLRLIYFSYDVKMKEKGDIPEGYSVSREKKERFSLILESASTNQTSMYLCASLRGGQWSGELFFGEGSRLTVL.

The CDR3 here is CASSPRTGNQPQHF. The CDR3 DNA reads as TGTGCCAGCAGCCCCAGGACAGGCAATCAGCCCCAGCATTTT. The gene calls are TRBV7-2 and TRBJ1-5, with a weak D call TRBD1 (6 bases). The CDR3 spans 14 residues. Germline V gives CDR1 SGHTA, CDR2 FQGNSA. Trimming removed 5 bases from V and 2 bases from J, with 10 bases in between.

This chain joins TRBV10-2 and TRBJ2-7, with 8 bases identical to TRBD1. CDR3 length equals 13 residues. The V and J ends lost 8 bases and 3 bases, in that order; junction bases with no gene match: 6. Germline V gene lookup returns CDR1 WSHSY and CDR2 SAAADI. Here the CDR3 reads CASGQQGDYEQYF. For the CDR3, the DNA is TGCGCCAGCGGCCAACAGGGGGACTACGAGCAGTACTTC.

The CDR3 sequence: CASSLGGLDNYGYTF. CDR3 in DNA: TGCGCCAGCAGCTTGGGTGGGCTCGATAACTATGGCTACACCTTC. The V and J genes are TRBV5-1 and TRBJ1-2, with D unclear. The CDR3 covers 15 residues. Germline V gene data show CDR1 as SGHRS and CDR2 as YFSETQ. Trimming pared 0 bases from V and 1 base from J, leaving 10 bases between. The complete variable domain, with remaining parts taken from reference TRBV5-1 and TRBJ1-2, reads KAGVTQTPRYLIKTRGQQVTLSCSPISGHRSVSWYQQTPGQGLQFLFEYFSETQRNKGNFPGRFSGRQFSNSRSEMNVSTLELGDSALYLCASSLGGLDNYGYTFGSGTRLTVV.

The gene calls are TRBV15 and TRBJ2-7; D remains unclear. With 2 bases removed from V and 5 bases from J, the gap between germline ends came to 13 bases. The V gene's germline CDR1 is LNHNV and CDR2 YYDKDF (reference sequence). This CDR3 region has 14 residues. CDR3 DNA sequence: TGTGCCACCAGCAGATTCGAACGAGAGGACGAGCAGTACTTC. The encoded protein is CATSRFEREDEQYF.

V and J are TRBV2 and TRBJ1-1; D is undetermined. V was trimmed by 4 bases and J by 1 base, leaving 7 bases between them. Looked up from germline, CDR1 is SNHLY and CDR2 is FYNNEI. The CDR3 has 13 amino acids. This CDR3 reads CASSVAGNTEAFF. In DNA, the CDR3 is TGTGCCAGCAGTGTGGCAGGGAACACTGAAGCTTTCTTT.

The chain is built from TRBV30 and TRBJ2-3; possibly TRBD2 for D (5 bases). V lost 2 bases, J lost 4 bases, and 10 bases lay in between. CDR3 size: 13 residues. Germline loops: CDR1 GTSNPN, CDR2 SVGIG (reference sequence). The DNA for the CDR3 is TGTGCCTGGAGTCGGGGAGAACCAGATACGCAGTATTTT. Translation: CAWSRGEPDTQYF. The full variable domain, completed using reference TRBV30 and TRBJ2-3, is SQTIHQWPATLVQPVGSPLSLECTVEGTSNPNLYWYRQAAGRGLQLLFYSVGIGQISSEVPQNLSASRPQDRQFILSSKKLLLSDSGFYLCAWSRGEPDTQYFGPGTRLTVL.

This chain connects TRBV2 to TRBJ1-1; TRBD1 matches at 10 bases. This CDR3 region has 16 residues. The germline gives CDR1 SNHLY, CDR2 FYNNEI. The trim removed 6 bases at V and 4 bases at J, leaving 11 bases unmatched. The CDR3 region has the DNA TGTGCCAGCAGGGGGCCGGGACAGGGGAGCACCACTGAAGCTTTCTTT. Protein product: CASRGPGQGSTTEAFF.

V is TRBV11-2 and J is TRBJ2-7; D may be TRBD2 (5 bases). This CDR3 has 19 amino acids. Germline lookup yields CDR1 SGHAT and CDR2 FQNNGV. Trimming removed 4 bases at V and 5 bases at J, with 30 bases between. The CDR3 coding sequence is TGTGCCAGCAGCTCGCCAACGACGGCTGGACTGCTACTGGTCCACGAGCAGTACTTC. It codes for CASSSPTTAGLLLVHEQYF.

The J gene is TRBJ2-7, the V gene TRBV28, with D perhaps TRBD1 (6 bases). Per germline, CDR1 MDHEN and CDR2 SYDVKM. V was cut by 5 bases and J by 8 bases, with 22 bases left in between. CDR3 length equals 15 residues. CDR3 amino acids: CASSPNRATSAQQYF. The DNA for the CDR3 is TGTGCCAGCAGTCCGAACAGGGCTACGAGTGCGCAGCAGTACTTC.

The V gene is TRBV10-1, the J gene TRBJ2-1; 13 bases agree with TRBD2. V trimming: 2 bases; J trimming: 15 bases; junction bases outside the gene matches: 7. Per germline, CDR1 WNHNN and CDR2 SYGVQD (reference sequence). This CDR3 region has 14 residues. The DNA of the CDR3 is TGCGCCAGCAGTGAGGGACTAGCGGGGGCCAGGCGGTTCTTC. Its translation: CASSEGLAGARRFF.

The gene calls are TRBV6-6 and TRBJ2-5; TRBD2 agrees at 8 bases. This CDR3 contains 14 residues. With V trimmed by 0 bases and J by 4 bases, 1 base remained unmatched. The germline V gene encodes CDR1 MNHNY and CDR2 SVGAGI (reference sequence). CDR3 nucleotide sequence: TGTGCCAGCAGTTACTCCCTAGCGGGAGAGACCCAGTACTTC. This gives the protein CASSYSLAGETQYF.